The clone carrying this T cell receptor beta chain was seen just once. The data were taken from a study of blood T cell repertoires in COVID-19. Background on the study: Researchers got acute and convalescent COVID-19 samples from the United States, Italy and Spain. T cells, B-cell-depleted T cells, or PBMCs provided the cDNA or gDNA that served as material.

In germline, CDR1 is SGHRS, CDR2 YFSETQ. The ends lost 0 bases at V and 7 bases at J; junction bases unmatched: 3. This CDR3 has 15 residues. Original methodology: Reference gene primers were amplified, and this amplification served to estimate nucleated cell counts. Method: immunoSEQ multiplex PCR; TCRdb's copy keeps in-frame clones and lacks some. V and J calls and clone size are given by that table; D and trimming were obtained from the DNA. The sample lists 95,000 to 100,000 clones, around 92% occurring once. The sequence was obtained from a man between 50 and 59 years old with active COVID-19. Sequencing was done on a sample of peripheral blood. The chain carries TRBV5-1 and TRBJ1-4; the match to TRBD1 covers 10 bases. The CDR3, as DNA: TGCGCCAGCAGCTTGGACGGGACAGGGGTTGAAAAACTGTTTTTT. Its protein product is CASSLDGTGVEKLFF. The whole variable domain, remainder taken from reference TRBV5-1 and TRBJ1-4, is KAGVTQTPRYLIKTRGQQVTLSCSPISGHRSVSWYQQTPGQGLQFLFEYFSETQRNKGNFPGRFSGRQFSNSRSEMNVSTLELGDSALYLCASSLDGTGVEKLFFGSGTQLSVL.